This T cell receptor (beta chain) was sequenced in a study of cytomegalovirus exposure and HLA in healthy donors. Study-level findings and limits: TCR beta V segments were, for the most part, productive about 87% or about 30% of the time in an earlier analysis.

The table lists this clone with a count of one. The antigen remains unidentified. Trimming at V came to 10 bases and at J to 2 bases, leaving 4 bases not matched to a gene. The CDR3 loop spans 12 amino acids. CDR1 is SGHNT, CDR2 YYREEE, per germline (reference sequence). Use of 60 Vbeta and 13 Jbeta primers characterized the PCR. Generated by immunoSEQ multiplex PCR, the TCRdb table keeps only in-frame clones and is missing some. The sample carries around 170,000 clones, approximately 84% recorded once. The rearrangement uses TRBV5-4 and TRBJ2-5, with TRBD1 matching 8 bases. The TCR was taken from a girl aged 10 to 17 in good health and CMV-seropositive. Sequencing was carried out using PBMCs. CDR3 DNA: TGTGCCGTCGGACAGGGTCAAGAGACCCAGTACTTC. It yields the protein CAVGQGQETQYF.